The T cell receptor (beta chain) under discussion was sequenced for a study of shared clonotypes between healthy human individuals. Study context: The cohort had two women and a few men, ages 18 to 49. Plates per donor: three CD4 naive, three CD4 memory, two CD8 naive, one CD8 memory.

V was trimmed by 1 base and J by 2 bases, leaving 6 bases between them. The CDR3 spans 13 residues. Germline V gene sequence: CDR1 SGHAT, CDR2 FQNNGV. Of note for this clone: The antigen remains undetermined.

Original processing notes: ImmunoSEQ output held junction-only sequences without quality scores, so filtering differed. The data were produced by immunoSEQ multiplex PCR, yet TCRdb's version contains in-frame clones alone and is incomplete. The D gene and trimming were derived from the DNA, and the V and J assignments and clone size from that table. The table has some 900,000 clones, 76% seen once; the top ten hold about 1.5%. Study findings and constraints: Only a few donors were included, so the genetic and exposure-history diversity represented was limited.

This rearrangement joins TRBV11-2 to TRBJ2-7; no reliable D call. This TCR was recovered from a man between 18 and 35 years old in good health. Sequenced input: memory CD4+ T cells sorted from blood. The sample's subset: CD45RA-negative fraction. The CDR3 spells CASSLATPYEQYF. Written as DNA, the CDR3 is TGTGCCAGCAGCTTAGCGACCCCCTACGAGCAGTACTTC. Looking up the rest from reference TRBV11-2 and TRBJ2-7 gives the full variable domain: EAGVAQSPRYKIIEKRQSVAFWCNPISGHATLYWYQQILGQGPKLLIQFQNNGVVDDSQLPKDRFSAERLKGVDSTLKIQPAKLEDSAVYLCASSLATPYEQYFGPGTRLTVT.